These 4 T cell receptor beta chains were all obtained from the same sample, sequenced in a study of regulatory T cells in long-lasting Graves disease. Library construction for TCR beta used iRepertoire HTBI primers and Arm-PCR of CDR3 regions. TCRdb redid the calling of the multiplex PCR reads with MiXCR, one entry per CDR3 protein. The sample lists under 450,000 distinct CDR3 sequences, over 9.5% occurring once. Sample time point: newly diagnosed GD, antithyroid drugs for less than 3 months. TCR sequences were obtained from RNA taken from PBMCs. In addition, the sample was reused for a study of T cells in Graves' hyperthyroidism and ophthalmopathy.

Sequenced material: peripheral blood mononuclear cells (PBMCs), taken at new diagnosis, from a patient treated with antithyroid drugs. These receptors came from a woman between 18 and 30 years old with Graves disease.

This clonotype appeared a few times. This may be a read error, as it is one base from a much larger clone. This sequence joins TRBV3-1 and TRBJ1-1; D unresolved. V lost 1 base and J lost 1, with 16 bases in between. CDR1 and CDR2 from the germline V gene are LGHDT and YNNKEL (reference sequence). CDR3 length equals 17 residues. CDR3 DNA: TGTGCCAGCAGCCAAGGTTCGCAGGCTTATTGGAACACTGAAGCTTTCTTT. It is translated as CASSQGSQAYWNTEAFF.

The sample holds many counts of this clonotype. V usage is TRBV5-1 and J usage is TRBJ1-2; possibly TRBD1 for D (5 bases). The CDR3 consists of 13 residues. V was trimmed by 4 bases and J by 12 bases, leaving 19 bases between them. Germline V gives CDR1 SGHRS, CDR2 YFSETQ. The CDR3 sequence: CASSPNQRQLDTF. The CDR3 coding sequence is TGCGCCAGCAGCCCCAACCAGCGACAGTTGGACACCTTC.

This clonotype was recorded many times. The chain combines TRBV18 with TRBJ1-4, with D maybe TRBD1 (5 bases). This CDR3 is built from 15 residues. Germline values: CDR1 KGHSH, CDR2 LQKENI. Deletions cut 4 bases from V and 7 bases from J, with 16 bases between. The CDR3 region is CASSRIGGAGEKLFF. The CDR3 DNA is TGTGCCAGCTCACGTATTGGAGGGGCCGGTGAAAAACTGTTTTTT. Looking up the rest from reference TRBV18 and TRBJ1-4 gives the full variable domain: NAGVMQNPRHLVRRRGQEARLRCSPMKGHSHVYWYRQLPEEGLKFMVYLQKENIIDESGMPKERFSAEFPKEGPSILRIQQVVRGDSAAYFCASSRIGGAGEKLFFGSGTQLSVL.

This clonotype was detected ten times or more. V and J are TRBV6-1 and TRBJ1-1, with D possibly being TRBD1 (6 bases). Germline CDR1 reads MNHNS; CDR2 reads SASEGT. The length of the CDR3 is 12 residues. The V end lost 5 bases, the J end lost 11 bases, and 15 bases lay between the germline ends. CDR3 nucleotide sequence: TGTGCCAGCAGTACCGGACAGACGGCGGCTTTCTTT. It yields the protein CASSTGQTAAFF.